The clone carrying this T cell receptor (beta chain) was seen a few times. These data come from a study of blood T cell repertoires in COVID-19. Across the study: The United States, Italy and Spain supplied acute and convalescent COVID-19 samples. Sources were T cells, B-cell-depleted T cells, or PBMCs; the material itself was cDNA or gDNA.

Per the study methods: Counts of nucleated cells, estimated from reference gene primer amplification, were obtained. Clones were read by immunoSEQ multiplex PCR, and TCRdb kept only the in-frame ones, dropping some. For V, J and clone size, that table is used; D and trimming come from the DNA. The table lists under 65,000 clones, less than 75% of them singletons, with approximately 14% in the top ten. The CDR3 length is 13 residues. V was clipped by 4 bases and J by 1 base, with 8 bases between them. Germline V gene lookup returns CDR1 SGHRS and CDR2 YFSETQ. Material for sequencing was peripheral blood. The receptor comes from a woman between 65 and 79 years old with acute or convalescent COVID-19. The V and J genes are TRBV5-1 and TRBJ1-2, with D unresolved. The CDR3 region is CASSPGVNYGYTF. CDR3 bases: TGCGCCAGCAGCCCCGGGGTTAACTATGGCTACACCTTC.